This T cell receptor (beta chain) was found in a study of radiation and T cells in renal cell carcinoma. Worth noting for this clone: What it binds is not known.

Described time point: blood 2 weeks post-SBRT. Treatment of the sample: 15 Gy SBRT to primary tumor, nephrectomy 4 weeks later. The V end lost 8 bases, the J end lost 5 bases, and 12 bases lay between the germline ends. CDR1 MNHNS and CDR2 SASEGT come from the germline V gene. This CDR3 is 13 amino acids long. Overall study results and limits: In blood, top tumor clones expanded by 2 weeks, shrinking by 4.

Only in-frame clones appear in the TCRdb table, and some are missing; sequencing was by immunoSEQ multiplex PCR. The sample has some 120,000 clones; approximately 75% are singletons. This chain joins TRBV6-1 and TRBJ2-2; D remains ambiguous. Sample: blood, taken from a patient whose treatment included radiotherapy and nephrectomy. The TCR comes from a woman aged 55-70 years with renal cell carcinoma. This CDR3 reads CASGQSWTGELFF. The CDR3 DNA is TGTGCCAGCGGGCAGTCGTGGACCGGGGAGCTGTTTTTT.